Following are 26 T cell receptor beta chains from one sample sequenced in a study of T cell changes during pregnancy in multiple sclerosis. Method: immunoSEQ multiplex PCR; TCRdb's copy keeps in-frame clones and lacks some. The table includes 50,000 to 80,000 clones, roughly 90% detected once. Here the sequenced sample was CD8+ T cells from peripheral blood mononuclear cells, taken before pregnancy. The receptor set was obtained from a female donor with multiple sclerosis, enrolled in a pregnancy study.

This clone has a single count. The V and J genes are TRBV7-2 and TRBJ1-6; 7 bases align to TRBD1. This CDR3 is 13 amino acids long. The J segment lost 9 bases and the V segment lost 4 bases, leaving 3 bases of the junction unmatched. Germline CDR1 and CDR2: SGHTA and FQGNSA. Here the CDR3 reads CASSSQGSSPLHF. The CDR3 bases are TGTGCCAGCAGCTCACAGGGGAGTTCACCCCTCCACTTT.

For the CDR3, the DNA is TGTGCCAGCAGCTCTAGTCCCGGGAACACTGAAGCTTTCTTT. This translates into CASSSSPGNTEAFF. The rearrangement links TRBV9 to TRBJ1-1, with unresolved D. With 4 bases removed from V and 1 base from J, the gap between germline ends came to 11 bases. CDR3 length: 14 residues. Germline values: CDR1 SGDLS, CDR2 YYNGEE.

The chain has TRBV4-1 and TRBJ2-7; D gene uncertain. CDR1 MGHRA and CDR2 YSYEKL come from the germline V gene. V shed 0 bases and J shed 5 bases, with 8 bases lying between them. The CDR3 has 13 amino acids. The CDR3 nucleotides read TGCGCCAGCAGCCAAGAACTCGGTCACGAGCAGTACTTC. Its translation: CASSQELGHEQYF.

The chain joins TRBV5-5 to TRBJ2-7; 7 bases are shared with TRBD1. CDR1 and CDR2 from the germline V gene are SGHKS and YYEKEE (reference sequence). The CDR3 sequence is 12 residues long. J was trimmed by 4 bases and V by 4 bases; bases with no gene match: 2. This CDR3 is CASSLGQYEQYF. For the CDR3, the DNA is TGTGCCAGCAGCCTGGGACAGTACGAGCAGTACTTC. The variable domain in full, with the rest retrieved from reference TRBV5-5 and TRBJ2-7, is DAGVTQSPTHLIKTRGQQVTLRCSPISGHKSVSWYQQVLGQGPQFIFQYYEKEERGRGNFPDRFSARQFPNYSSELNVNALLLGDSALYLCASSLGQYEQYFGPGTRLTVT.

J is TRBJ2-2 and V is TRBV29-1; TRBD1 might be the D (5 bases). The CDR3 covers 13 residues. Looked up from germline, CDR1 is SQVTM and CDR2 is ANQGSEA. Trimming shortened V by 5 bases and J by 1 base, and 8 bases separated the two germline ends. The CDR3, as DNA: TGCAGCGTTTACGACAGGAACACCGGGGAGCTGTTTTTT. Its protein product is CSVYDRNTGELFF.

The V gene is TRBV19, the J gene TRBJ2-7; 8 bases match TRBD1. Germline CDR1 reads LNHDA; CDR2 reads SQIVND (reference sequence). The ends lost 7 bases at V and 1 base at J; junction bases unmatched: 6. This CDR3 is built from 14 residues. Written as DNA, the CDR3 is TGTGCCAGTAATCAGGACAGGGAATCCTACGAGCAGTACTTC. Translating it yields CASNQDRESYEQYF.

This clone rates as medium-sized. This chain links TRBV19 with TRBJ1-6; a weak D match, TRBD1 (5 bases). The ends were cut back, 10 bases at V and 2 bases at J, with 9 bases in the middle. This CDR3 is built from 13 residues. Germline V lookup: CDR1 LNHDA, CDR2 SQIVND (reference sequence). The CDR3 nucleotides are TGTGCCACGGAAGGGGCCTATAATTCACCCCTCCACTTT. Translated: CATEGAYNSPLHF. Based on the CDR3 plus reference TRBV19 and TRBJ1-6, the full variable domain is DGGITQSPKYLFRKEGQNVTLSCEQNLNHDAMYWYRQDPGQGLRLIYYSQIVNDFQKGDIAEGYSVSREKKESFPLTVTSAQKNPTAFYLCATEGAYNSPLHFGNGTRLTVT.

This CDR3 reads CASSAIPAGNSPLHF. The CDR3 region has the DNA TGTGCCAGCAGTGCCATACCGGCAGGGAATTCACCCCTCCACTTT. The rearrangement joins TRBV27 to TRBJ1-6; weak D call: TRBD1 (5 bases). Trimming shortened V by 5 bases and J by 7 bases, and 15 bases separated the two germline ends. Germline CDR1 reads MNHEY; CDR2 reads SMNVEV (reference sequence). The CDR3 consists of 15 residues.

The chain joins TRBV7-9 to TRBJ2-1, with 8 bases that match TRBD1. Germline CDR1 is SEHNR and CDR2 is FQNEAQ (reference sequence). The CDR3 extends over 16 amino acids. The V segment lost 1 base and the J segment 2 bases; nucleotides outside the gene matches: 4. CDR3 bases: TGTGCCAGCAGCTTAGAGACAGGGGAAGCCTACAATGAGCAGTTCTTC. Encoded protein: CASSLETGEAYNEQFF.

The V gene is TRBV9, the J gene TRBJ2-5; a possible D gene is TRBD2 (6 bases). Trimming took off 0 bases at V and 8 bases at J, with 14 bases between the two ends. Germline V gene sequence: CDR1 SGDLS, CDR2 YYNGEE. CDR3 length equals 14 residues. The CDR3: CASSVGGEEGTQYF. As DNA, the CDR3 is TGTGCCAGCAGCGTAGGGGGGGAAGAGGGAACCCAGTACTTC.

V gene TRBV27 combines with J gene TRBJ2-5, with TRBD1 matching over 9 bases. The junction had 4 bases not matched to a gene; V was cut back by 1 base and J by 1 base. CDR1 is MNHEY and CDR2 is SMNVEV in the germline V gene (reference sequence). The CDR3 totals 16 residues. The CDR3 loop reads CASSLFGTGFQETQYF. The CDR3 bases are TGTGCCAGCAGTTTATTCGGGACAGGGTTCCAAGAGACCCAGTACTTC.

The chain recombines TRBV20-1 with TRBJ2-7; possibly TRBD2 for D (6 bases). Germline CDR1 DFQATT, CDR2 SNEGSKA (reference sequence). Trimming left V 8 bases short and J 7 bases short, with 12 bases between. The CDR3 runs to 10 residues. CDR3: CSPGREEQYF. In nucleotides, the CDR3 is TGCAGTCCCGGCCGGGAGGAGCAGTACTTC.

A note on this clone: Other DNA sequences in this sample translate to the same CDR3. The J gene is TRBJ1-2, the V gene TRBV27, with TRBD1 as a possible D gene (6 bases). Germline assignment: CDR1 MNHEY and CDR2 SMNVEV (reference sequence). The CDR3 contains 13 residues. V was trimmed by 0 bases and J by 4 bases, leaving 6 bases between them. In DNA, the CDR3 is TGTGCCAGCAGTTTATCAGGGGGCTATGGCTACACCTTC. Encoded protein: CASSLSGGYGYTF.

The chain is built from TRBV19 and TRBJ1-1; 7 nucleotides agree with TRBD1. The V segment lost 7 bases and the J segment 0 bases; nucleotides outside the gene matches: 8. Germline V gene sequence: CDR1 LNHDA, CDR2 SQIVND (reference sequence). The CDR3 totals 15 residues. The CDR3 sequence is CASTTTGEVNTEAFF. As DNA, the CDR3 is TGTGCCAGTACCACTACAGGGGAGGTGAACACTGAAGCTTTCTTT.

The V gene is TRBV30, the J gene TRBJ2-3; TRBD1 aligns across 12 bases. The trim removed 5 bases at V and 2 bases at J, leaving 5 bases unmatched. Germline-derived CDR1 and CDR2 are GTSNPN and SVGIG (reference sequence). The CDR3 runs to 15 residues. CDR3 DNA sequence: TGTGCCTGGGGGACAGGGGGCTACCCCACAGATACGCAGTATTTT. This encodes CAWGTGGYPTDTQYF.

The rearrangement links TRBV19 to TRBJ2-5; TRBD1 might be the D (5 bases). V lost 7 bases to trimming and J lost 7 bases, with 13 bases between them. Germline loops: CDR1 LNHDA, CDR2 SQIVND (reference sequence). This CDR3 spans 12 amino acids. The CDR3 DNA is TGTGCCAGTAAGGGGCCGGTGGGGACCCAGTACTTC. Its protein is CASKGPVGTQYF.

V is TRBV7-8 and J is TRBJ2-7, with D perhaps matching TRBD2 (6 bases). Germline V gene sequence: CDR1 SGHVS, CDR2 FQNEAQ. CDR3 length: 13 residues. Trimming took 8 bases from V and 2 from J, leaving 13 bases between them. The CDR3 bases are TGTGCCAGCGCCGCGGGGCGTACCTACGAGCAGTACTTC. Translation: CASAAGRTYEQYF.

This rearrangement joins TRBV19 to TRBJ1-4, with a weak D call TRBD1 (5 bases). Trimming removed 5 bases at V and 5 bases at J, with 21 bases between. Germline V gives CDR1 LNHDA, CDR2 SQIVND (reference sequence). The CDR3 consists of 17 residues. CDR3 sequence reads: CASSFPAGGTVNEKLFF. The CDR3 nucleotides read TGTGCCAGTAGTTTCCCCGCGGGGGGGACGGTCAATGAAAAACTGTTTTTT.

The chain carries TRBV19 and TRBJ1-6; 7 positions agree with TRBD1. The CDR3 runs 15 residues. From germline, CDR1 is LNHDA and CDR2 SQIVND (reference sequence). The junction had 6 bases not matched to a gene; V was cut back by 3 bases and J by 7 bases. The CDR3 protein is CASSIGQGGNSPLHF. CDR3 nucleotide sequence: TGTGCCAGTAGTATCGGGCAGGGGGGCAATTCACCCCTCCACTTT. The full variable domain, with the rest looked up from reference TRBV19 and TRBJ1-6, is DGGITQSPKYLFRKEGQNVTLSCEQNLNHDAMYWYRQDPGQGLRLIYYSQIVNDFQKGDIAEGYSVSREKKESFPLTVTSAQKNPTAFYLCASSIGQGGNSPLHFGNGTRLTVT.

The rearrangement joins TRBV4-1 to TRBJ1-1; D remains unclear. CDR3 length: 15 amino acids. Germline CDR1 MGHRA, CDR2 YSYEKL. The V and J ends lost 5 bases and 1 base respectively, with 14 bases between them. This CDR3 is CASSFTEQANTEAFF. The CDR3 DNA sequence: TGCGCCAGCAGCTTCACCGAGCAGGCGAACACTGAAGCTTTCTTT.

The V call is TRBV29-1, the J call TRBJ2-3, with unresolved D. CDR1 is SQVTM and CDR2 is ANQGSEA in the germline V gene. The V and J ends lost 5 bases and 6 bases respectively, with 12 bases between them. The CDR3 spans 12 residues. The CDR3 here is CSVSGLVDTQYF. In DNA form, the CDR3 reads TGCAGCGTTTCAGGTCTGGTCGATACGCAGTATTTT.

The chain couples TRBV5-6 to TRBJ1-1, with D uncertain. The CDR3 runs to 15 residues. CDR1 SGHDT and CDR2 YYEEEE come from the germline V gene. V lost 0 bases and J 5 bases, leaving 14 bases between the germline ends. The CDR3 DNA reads TGTGCCAGCAGCTTGGGTTTGGGAGAGGGTACTGAAGCTTTCTTT. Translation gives CASSLGLGEGTEAFF.

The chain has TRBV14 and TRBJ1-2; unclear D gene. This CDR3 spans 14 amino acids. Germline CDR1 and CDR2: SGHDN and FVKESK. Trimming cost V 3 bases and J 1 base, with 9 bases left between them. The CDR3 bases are TGTGCCAGCAGCCAGCTGAGTAATAACTATGGCTACACCTTC. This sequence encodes CASSQLSNNYGYTF.

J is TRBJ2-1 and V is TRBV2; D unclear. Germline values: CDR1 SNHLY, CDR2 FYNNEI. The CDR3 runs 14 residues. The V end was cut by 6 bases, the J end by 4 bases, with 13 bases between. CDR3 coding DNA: TGTGCCAGCAGCGACTTAACGGCGTACAATGAGCAGTTCTTC. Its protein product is CASSDLTAYNEQFF.

CDR3 DNA: TGTGCCAGCAGTACCGCACGCGGCGTGTACGAGCAGTACTTC. Its protein product is CASSTARGVYEQYF. This sequence joins TRBV27 and TRBJ2-7; D gene uncertain. The CDR3 loop spans 14 amino acids. V dropped 5 bases and J dropped 4 bases, with 15 bases sitting between them. CDR1 MNHEY and CDR2 SMNVEV come from the germline V gene (reference sequence).

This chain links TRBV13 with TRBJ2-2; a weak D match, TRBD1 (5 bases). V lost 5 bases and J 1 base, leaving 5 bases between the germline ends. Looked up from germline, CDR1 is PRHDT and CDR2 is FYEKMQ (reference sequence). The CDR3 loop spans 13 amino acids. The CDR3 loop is CASSGQNTGELFF. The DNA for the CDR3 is TGTGCCAGCAGCGGACAGAACACCGGGGAGCTGTTTTTT.